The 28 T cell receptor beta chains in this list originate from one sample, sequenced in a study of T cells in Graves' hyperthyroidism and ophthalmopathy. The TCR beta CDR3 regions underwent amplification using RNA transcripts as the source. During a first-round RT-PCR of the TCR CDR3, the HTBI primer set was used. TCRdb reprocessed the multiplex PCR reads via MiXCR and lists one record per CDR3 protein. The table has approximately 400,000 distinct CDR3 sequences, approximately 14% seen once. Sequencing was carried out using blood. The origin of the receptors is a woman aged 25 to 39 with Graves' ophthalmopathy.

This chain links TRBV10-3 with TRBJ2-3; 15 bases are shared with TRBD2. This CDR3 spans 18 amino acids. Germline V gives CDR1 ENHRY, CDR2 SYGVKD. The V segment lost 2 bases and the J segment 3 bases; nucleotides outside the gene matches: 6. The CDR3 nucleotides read TGTGCCATCAGTGAGCCAGGGACTAGCGGGAGGAGGACAGATACGCAGTATTTT. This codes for CAISEPGTSGRRTDTQYF.

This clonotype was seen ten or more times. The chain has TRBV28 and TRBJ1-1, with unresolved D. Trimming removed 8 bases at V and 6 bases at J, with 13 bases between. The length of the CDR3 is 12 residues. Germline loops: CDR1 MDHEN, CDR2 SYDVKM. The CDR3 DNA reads TGTGCCAGCCTTCGATGGCAGGCTGAAGCTTTCTTT. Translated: CASLRWQAEAFF.

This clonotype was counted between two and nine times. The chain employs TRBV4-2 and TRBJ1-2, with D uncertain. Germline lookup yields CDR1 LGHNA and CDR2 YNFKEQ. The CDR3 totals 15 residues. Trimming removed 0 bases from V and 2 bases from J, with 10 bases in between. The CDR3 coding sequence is TGTGCCAGCAGCCAAGATCTTGGTGAGAACTATGGCTACACCTTC. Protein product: CASSQDLGENYGYTF.

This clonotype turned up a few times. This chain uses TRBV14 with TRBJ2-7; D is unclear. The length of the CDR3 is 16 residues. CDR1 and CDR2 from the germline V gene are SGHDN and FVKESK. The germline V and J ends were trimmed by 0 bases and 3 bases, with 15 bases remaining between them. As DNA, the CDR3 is TGTGCCAGCAGCCAAGAGAGGCTGGGATCCCTCTACGAGCAGTACTTC. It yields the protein CASSQERLGSLYEQYF.

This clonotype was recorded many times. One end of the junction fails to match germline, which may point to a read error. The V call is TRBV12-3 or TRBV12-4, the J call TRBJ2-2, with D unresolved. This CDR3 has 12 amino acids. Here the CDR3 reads CASSLVTGELFF. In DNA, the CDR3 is TGTGCCAGCAGCTTAGTGACCGGGGAGCTGTTTTTT.

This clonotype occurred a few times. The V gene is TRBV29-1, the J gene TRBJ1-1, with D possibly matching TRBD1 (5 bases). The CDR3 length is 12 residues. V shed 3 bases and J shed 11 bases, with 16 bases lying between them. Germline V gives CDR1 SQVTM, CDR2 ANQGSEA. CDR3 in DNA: TGCAGCGTTGAGGGGGGGGGGGGTTTTGCTTTCTTT. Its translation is CSVEGGGGFAFF.

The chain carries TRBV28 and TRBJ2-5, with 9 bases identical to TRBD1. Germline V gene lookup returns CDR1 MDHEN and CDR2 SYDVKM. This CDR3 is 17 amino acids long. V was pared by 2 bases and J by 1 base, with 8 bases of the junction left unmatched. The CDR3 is CASSLEQGAAGQETQYF. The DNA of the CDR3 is TGTGCCAGCAGTTTAGAACAGGGGGCCGCGGGCCAAGAGACCCAGTACTTC.

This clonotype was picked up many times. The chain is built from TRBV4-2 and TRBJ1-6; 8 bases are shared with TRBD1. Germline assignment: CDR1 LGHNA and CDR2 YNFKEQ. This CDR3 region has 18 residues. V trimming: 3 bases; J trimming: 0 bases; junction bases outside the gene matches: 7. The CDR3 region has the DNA TGTGCCAGCAGCCAGGGGCTGACAGGGGTCTCCTATAATTCACCCCTCCACTTT. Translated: CASSQGLTGVSYNSPLHF.

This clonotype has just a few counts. The CDR3 here is CASGPGQGLHQPQHF. In DNA form, the CDR3 reads TGTGCCAGCGGTCCCGGACAGGGGCTTCATCAGCCCCAGCATTTT. The rearrangement links TRBV27 to TRBJ1-5; TRBD1 agrees at 9 bases. Losses at the gene ends were 8 bases for V and 5 bases for J; bases not matched to a gene: 10. Germline V gene sequence: CDR1 MNHEY, CDR2 SMNVEV (reference sequence). The CDR3 is 15 residues long.

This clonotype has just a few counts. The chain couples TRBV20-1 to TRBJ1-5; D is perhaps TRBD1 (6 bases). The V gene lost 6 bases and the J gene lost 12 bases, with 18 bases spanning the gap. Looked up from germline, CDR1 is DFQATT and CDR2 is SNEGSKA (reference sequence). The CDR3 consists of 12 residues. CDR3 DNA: TGCAGTGCAGTCAGGAACAGGGAAGGCCAGCATTTT. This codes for CSAVRNREGQHF.

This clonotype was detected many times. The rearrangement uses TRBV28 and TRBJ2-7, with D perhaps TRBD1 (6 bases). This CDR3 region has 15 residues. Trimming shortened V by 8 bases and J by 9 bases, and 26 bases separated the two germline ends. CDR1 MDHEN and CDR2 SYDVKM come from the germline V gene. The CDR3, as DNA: TGTGCCAGCGGAAACGCCCGGACAGAACCTACGAGGCAGTACTTC. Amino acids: CASGNARTEPTRQYF.

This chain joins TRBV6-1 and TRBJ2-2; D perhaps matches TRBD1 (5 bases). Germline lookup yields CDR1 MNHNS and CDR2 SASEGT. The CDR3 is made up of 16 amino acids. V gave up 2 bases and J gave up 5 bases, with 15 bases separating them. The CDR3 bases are TGTGCCAGCAGTGAAAGTTCCACAGGTTGGACCGGGGAGCTGTTTTTT. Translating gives CASSESSTGWTGELFF.

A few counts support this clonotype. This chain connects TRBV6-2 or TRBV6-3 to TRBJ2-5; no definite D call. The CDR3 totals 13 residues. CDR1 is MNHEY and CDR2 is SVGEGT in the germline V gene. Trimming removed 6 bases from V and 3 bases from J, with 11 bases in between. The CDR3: CASRHGPKETQYF. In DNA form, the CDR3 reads TGTGCCAGCAGACACGGACCGAAAGAGACCCAGTACTTC.

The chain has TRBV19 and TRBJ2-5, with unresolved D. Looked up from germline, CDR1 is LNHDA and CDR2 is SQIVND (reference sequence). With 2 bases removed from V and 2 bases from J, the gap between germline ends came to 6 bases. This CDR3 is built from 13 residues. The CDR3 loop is CASSISFQETQYF. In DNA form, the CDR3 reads TGTGCCAGTAGTATATCATTTCAAGAGACCCAGTACTTC.

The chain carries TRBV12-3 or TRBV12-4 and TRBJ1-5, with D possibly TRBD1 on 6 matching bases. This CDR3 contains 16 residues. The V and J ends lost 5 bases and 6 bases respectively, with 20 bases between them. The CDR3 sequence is CASSRGGGQLGQPQHF. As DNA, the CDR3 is TGTGCCAGCAGTCGCGGGGGGGGCCAATTGGGTCAGCCCCAGCATTTT.

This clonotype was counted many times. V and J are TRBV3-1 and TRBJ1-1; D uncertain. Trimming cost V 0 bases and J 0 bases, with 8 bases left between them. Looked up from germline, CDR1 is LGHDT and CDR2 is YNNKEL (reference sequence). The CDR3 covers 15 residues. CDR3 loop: CASSQEGNMNTEAFF. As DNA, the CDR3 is TGTGCCAGCAGCCAAGAGGGTAACATGAACACTGAAGCTTTCTTT.

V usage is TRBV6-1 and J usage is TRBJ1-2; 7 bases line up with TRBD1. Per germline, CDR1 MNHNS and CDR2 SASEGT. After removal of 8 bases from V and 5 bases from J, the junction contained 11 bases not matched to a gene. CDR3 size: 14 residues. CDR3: CASARTGTDYGYTF. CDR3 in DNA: TGTGCCAGCGCCAGAACCGGGACAGATTATGGCTACACCTTC.

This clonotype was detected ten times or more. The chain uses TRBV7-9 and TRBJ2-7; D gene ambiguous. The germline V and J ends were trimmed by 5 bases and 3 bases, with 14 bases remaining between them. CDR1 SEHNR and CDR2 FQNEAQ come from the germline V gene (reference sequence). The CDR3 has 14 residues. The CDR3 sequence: CASSETTADYEQYF. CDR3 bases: TGTGCCAGCAGCGAAACCACAGCAGACTACGAGCAGTACTTC.

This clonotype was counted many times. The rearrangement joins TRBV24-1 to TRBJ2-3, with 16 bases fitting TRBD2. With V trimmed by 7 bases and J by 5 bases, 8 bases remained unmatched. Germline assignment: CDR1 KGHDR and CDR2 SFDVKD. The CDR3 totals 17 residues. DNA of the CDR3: TGTGCCACCAGGGGCGGGACTAGCGGGGGGGCGGTAGATACGCAGTATTTT. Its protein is CATRGGTSGGAVDTQYF.

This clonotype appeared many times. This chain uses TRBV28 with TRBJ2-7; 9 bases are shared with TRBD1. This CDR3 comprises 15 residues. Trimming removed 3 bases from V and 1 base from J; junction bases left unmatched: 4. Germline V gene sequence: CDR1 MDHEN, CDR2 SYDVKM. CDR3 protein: CASSFGGTGSYEQYF. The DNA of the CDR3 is TGTGCCAGCAGTTTTGGCGGGACAGGGTCCTACGAGCAGTACTTC.

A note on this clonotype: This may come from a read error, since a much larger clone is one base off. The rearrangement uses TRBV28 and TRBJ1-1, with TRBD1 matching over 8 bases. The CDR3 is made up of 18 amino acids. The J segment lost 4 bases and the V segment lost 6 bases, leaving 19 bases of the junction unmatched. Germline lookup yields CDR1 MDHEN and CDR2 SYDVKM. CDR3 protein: CASRHGIRGPRMTTEAFF. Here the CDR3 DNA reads TGTGCCAGCAGACATGGTATCAGGGGGCCCAGGATGACCACTGAAGCTTTCTTT.

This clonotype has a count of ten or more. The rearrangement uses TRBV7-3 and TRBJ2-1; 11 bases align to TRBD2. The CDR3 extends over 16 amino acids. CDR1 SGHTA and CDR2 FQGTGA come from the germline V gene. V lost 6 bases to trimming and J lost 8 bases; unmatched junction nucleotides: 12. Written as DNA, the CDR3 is TGTGCCAGCAGGGAAACTAGCGGGGGCCCCCCCCATGAGCAGTTCTTC. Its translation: CASRETSGGPPHEQFF.

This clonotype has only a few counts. CDR3 DNA: TGTGCCAGCCGCCCCCACGGGAGTAGTTGGTCAGATACGCAGTATTTT. Residues: CASRPHGSSWSDTQYF. The chain carries TRBV12-3 or TRBV12-4 and TRBJ2-3; tentatively, D is TRBD2 (6 bases). The CDR3 has 16 amino acids. The ends were cut back, 8 bases at V and 4 bases at J, with 22 bases in the middle.

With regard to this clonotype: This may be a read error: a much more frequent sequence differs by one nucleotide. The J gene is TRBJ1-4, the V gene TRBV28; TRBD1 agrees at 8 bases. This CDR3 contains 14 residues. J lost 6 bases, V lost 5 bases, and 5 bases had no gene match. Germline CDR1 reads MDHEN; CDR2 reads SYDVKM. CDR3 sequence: CASSRRDRHEKLFF. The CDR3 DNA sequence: TGTGCCAGCAGTCGCCGGGACAGGCATGAAAAACTGTTTTTT.

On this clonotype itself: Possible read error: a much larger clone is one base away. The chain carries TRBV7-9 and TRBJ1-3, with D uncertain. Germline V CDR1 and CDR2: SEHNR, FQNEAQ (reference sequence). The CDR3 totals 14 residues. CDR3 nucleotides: TGTGCCAGCAGCCCCCATCACTCTGGAAGCACCATATATTTT. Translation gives CASSPHHSGSTIYF.

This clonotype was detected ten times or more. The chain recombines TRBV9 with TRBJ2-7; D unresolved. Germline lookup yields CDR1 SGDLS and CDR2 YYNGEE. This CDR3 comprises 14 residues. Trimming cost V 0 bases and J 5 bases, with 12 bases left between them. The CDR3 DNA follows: TGTGCCAGCAGCGTAGACGAGAGACCCCACGAGCAGTACTTC. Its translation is CASSVDERPHEQYF.

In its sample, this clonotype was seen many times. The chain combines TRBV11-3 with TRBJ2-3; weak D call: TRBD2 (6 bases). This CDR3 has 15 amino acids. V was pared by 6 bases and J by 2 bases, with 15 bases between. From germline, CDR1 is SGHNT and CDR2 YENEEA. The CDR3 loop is CASSPEGRDTDTQYF. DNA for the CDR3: TGTGCCAGCAGTCCCGAAGGGCGGGACACAGATACGCAGTATTTT.

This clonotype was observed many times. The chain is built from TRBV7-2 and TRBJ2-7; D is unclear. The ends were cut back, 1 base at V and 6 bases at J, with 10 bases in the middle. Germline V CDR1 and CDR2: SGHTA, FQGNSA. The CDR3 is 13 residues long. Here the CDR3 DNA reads TGTGCCAGCAGCTTAGAGTATGCAGCCGAGCAGTACTTC. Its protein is CASSLEYAAEQYF.